The text below deals with one T cell receptor beta chain. The antigen is not known. The data were taken from a study of T cells in Graves' hyperthyroidism and ophthalmopathy. Ophthalmopathy patients all had a Clinical Activity Score of at least 3, a NOSPECS grade of at least 4 and disease under 3 months old. The V gene end was trimmed by 4 bases and the J gene end by 3 bases; junction bases not matched to a gene: 17. Germline V gene lookup returns CDR1 MDHEN and CDR2 SYDVKM. This CDR3 contains 19 residues. TCR beta CDR3 regions were amplified from RNA. The TCR CDR3 first-round RT-PCR relied on the HTBI primer set. TCRdb re-derived calls from the multiplex PCR reads in MiXCR, one entry per CDR3 protein. The data contain about 260,000 distinct CDR3 sequences, around 17% of them singletons. Study findings and constraints: Clonotypes that were expanded in thyroid above 0.001 mostly appeared in blood too.

This receptor was obtained from a woman aged 18-30 years with Graves' ophthalmopathy. Sequenced material: blood. The rearrangement links TRBV28 to TRBJ2-7, with 11 bases matching TRBD1. This chain's CDR3 is CASSSLGTGGDIPFYEQYF. As DNA, the CDR3 is TGTGCCAGCAGTTCTCTCGGGACAGGGGGTGACATACCTTTCTACGAGCAGTACTTC.